What follows is one TCR beta chain and its context. CDR3 length: 16 amino acids. Germline CDR1 MGHDK, CDR2 SYGVNS. V lost 7 bases and J lost 0, with 17 bases in between. It was RNA transcripts that yielded the amplified TCR beta CDR3 regions. The HTBI primer set served for first-round RT-PCR of the TCR CDR3. MiXCR was run by TCRdb on the multiplex PCR reads, yielding one entry per CDR3 protein. Counted here are over 400,000 distinct CDR3 sequences, approximately 23% occurring once; the ten biggest clones make up roughly 49%. The data were taken from a study of T cells in Graves' hyperthyroidism and ophthalmopathy.

The sequence came from a woman in her seventies with Graves' ophthalmopathy. The sample was blood. The gene calls are TRBV25-1 and TRBJ2-3, with D maybe TRBD2 (5 bases). DNA of the CDR3: TGTGCCAGCAAGTCGTGGGAGCGCCCAAGCACAGATACGCAGTATTTT. Amino acids: CASKSWERPSTDTQYF.